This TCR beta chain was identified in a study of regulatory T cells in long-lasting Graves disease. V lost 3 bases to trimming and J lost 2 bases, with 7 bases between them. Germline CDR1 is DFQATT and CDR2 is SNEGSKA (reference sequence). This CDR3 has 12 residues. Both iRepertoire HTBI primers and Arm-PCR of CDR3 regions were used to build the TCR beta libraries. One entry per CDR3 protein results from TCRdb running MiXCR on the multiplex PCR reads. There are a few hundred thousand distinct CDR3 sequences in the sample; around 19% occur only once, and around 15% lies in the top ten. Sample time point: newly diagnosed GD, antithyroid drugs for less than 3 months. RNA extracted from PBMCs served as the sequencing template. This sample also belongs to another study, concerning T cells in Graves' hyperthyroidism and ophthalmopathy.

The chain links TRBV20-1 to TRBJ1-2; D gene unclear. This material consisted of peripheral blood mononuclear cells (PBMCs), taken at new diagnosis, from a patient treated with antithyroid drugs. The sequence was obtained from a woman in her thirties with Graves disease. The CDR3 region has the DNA TGCAGTGCTAGGGATCTCAACTATGGCTACACCTTC. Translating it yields CSARDLNYGYTF.